A selection of T cell receptor beta chains follows, all from one sample in a study of regulatory T cells in long-lasting Graves disease. TCRdb analysed the multiplex PCR reads with MiXCR anew, one entry per CDR3 protein. The sample has about 210,000 distinct CDR3 sequences, around a fifth seen once. These data are also associated with another study on T cells in Graves' hyperthyroidism and ophthalmopathy.

Specimen: peripheral blood mononuclear cells (PBMCs), collected at new diagnosis, from a patient treated with antithyroid drugs. The source is a woman younger than 45 with Graves disease. CDR3s include the opening cysteine and the closing phenylalanine or tryptophan. The D gene is left open where the match is weak. The size of a clone is reported for some rows only, either as once, few or many, or as a class for expanded clones.

>once|TRBJ2-1|TRBD2|TRBV24-1
TGTGCCACGCGGGCTAGCGGGAGTTCCTACAATGAGCAGTTCTTC
CATRASGSSYNEQFF
>many|TRBJ2-5|.|TRBV11-2
TGTGCCAGCAGCTTTTGGGGGTCACAAGAGACCCAGTACTTC
CASSFWGSQETQYF
>many|TRBJ1-2|TRBD1|TRBV7-2
TGTGCCAGCAGCGACCGCACGGGCGGGACAGGGGGCGGGCAGGGCTACACCTTC
CASSDRTGGTGGGQGYTF
>.|TRBJ2-5|TRBD2|TRBV30
TGTGCCTGGAGTGTAGGCCGGACTAGCGGGGCCCAAGAGACCCAGTACTTC
CAWSVGRTSGAQETQYF
>many|TRBJ2-5|TRBD1|TRBV28
TGTGCCAGCAGCCGGACAGGGGGTGGCGAGACCCAGTACTTC
CASSRTGGGETQYF
>.|TRBJ1-2|TRBD1|TRBV2
TGTGCCAGCAGGTCACAGGGGCTTGGCTACACCTTC
CASRSQGLGYTF
>.|TRBJ2-7|TRBD2|TRBV2
TGTGCCAGCAGTGAAGCTGTACTAGCGGGAGAGGCCTACGAGCAGTACTTC
CASSEAVLAGEAYEQYF
>many|TRBJ1-3|TRBD1|TRBV2
TGTGCCAGCACCAGGGAGGGGGCGCTTGGAAACACCATATATTTT
CASTREGALGNTIYF
>many|TRBJ2-5|TRBD2|TRBV28
TGTGCCAGCAGTTTAAGGAAGCGGGGCCTTAAGGAGACCCAGTACTTC
CASSLRKRGLKETQYF
>many|TRBJ1-2|TRBD1|TRBV12-3/TRBV12-4
TGTGCCAGCAGTCCACAGGGGGCCGATGGCTACACCTTC
CASSPQGADGYTF
>many|TRBJ2-7|TRBD1|TRBV20-1
TGCAGTGCTTCAGAAGGACAGGGGGTCTACGAGCAGTACTTC
CSASEGQGVYEQYF
>.|TRBJ1-1|TRBD1|TRBV25-1
TGTGCCAGCAGTTCCTACAGGGGGTTCACTGAAGCTTTCTTT
CASSSYRGFTEAFF
>many|TRBJ1-1|.|TRBV29-1
TGCAGCGTTGCTCCGGTTCTTCTCATGAACACTGAAGCTTTCTTT
CSVAPVLLMNTEAFF
>many|TRBJ1-1|TRBD1|TRBV11-2
TGTGCCAGCAGCGCCCGGACAGGGAACACTGAAGCTTTCTTT
CASSARTGNTEAFF
>.|TRBJ2-3|.|TRBV19
TGTGCCAGTACGTCTTGGCGGGACACAGATACGCAGTATTTT
CASTSWRDTDTQYF
>few|TRBJ2-1|TRBD1|TRBV6-2/TRBV6-3
TGTGCCAGCAGTGACAGGGGCGTCTACAATGAGCAGTTCTTC
CASSDRGVYNEQFF
>many|TRBJ2-1|TRBD1|TRBV15
TGTGCCACCAGCAGAGATCAGGGGGCGAAGTGGAATGAGCAGTTCTTC
CATSRDQGAKWNEQFF
>.|TRBJ2-4|.|TRBV11-2
TGTGCCAGCAGCTTATTGGGCGGGGCCATAGCCAAAAACATTCAGTACTTC
CASSLLGGAIAKNIQYF
>many|TRBJ1-4|TRBD1|TRBV6-1
TGTGCCAGCAGTCGAGACAGGGGCAATGAAAAACTGTTTTTT
CASSRDRGNEKLFF
>.|TRBJ2-5|TRBD2|TRBV12-5
TGTGCTAGTGGCCTCTCGGGCGGGAGGTTTGAGGAGACCCAGTACTTC
CASGLSGGRFEETQYF
>many|TRBJ1-4|.|TRBV19
TGTGCCAGTAGTATTCCAGGGAAGGTGTCAGATGAAAAACTGTTTTTT
CASSIPGKVSDEKLFF
>.|TRBJ2-1|.|TRBV28
TGTGCCAGCAGTCTCCCCATATTGACGGGCAATGAGCAGTTCTTC
CASSLPILTGNEQFF
>many|TRBJ1-1|.|TRBV18
TGTGCCAGCTCACCATCGGGGGGGGAGTACACTGAAGCTTTCTTT
CASSPSGGEYTEAFF
>many|TRBJ2-2|.|TRBV20-1
TGCAGTGCTAGCGGGAGAAGGAACACCGGGGAGCTGTTTTTT
CSASGRRNTGELFF
>many|TRBJ2-7|TRBD2|TRBV6-6
TGTGCCAGCAGTTACTCGGTAGCGGGGGGGTCTGACGAGCAGTACTTC
CASSYSVAGGSDEQYF
>.|TRBJ1-6|.|TRBV12-3/TRBV12-4
TGTGCCAGCAGTTTATCCACAGAGTCACCCCTCCACTTT
CASSLSTESPLHF
>few|TRBJ1-1|.|TRBV5-5
TGTGCCAGCAGCTTCAGGGCCGAGTGGACTGAAGCTTTCTTT
CASSFRAEWTEAFF
>many|TRBJ2-1|.|TRBV28
TGTGCCAGCAGCCCGGTGGATACTGACAATGAGCAGTTCTTC
CASSPVDTDNEQFF
>.|TRBJ1-5|.|TRBV20-1
TGCAGTGCTAGAGATCCTCCGCTCTTAAGCGGGACGCCCCAGCATTTT
CSARDPPLLSGTPQHF
>many|TRBJ1-5|TRBD1|TRBV9
TGTGCCAGCAGCGTAGACTCAGGGGGCGGCAATCAGCCCCAGCATTTT
CASSVDSGGGNQPQHF
>many|TRBJ1-1|TRBD1|TRBV19
TGTGCCAGTAGTATTTGGTCGGGACAGATAAACACTGAAGCTTTCTTT
CASSIWSGQINTEAFF
>many|TRBJ2-3|TRBD1|TRBV20-1
TGCAGTGCTGCTGACAGGGGTTGGACAGATACGCAGTATTTT
CSAADRGWTDTQYF